These 11 T cell receptor beta chains were sequenced from one sample in a study of CD8+ T cells in alopecia areata. Once RNA had been extracted, it was reverse transcribed into cDNA to act as the sequencing template. Only in-frame clones appear in the TCRdb table, and some are missing; sequencing was by immunoSEQ multiplex PCR. The sample has approximately 280,000 clones, none seen only once; the top ten hold 0.9% to 1.5%. It was with CD4, CD8alpha, NKG2D, NKG2ACE and other markers that pooled cutaneous lymph node cells were sorted. The sample comprised CD4+ T cells sorted from a lymph node. The receptors originated from a C3H/HeJ mouse with alopecia areata. These mice share the MHC haplotype H2-k.

About this clone itself: The gene names here belong to mouse. The missing CDR3 end, 4 residues past where the read stops, is filled in from the germline J gene. This chain links TRBV5 with TRBJ1-1; D is uncertain. The germline V gene has CDR1 LGHNA and CDR2 YNLKQL (reference sequence). The CDR3 has 12 amino acids. CDR3 region: CASSQGGAEVFF. The part of the CDR3 DNA that was read is TGTGCCAGCAGCCAAGGGGGTGCA.

This clone has only a few counts. Mouse gene names apply. The read ends 4 residues early relative to the CDR3; the germline J gene fills the gap. The rearrangement links TRBV31 to TRBJ2-7, with 8 bases matching TRBD2. The V segment lost 3 bases and the J segment 2 bases; nucleotides outside the gene matches: 6. The length of the CDR3 is 14 residues. The germline V gene has CDR1 GKSSPN and CDR2 SITVG. CDR3 loop: CAWSLTGGPYEQYF. CDR3 bases read: TGTGCCTGGAGCCTTACTGGGGGACCCTAT.

With respect to this clone: Gene names and germline refer to mouse. Read data end 4 residues before the CDR3 end; the end is taken from the germline J gene. This chain connects TRBV19 to TRBJ2-1; 11 bases align to TRBD2. CDR3 size: 15 residues. Germline V gene lookup returns CDR1 FNHDT and CDR2 SITEND (reference sequence). Incomplete CDR3 DNA: TGTGCCAGCAGTATAGACTGGGGGGGCTTGGCT. Protein sequence: CASSIDWGGLA. The full-length CDR3 reads as CASSIDWGGLAEQFF.

This clone was counted a few times. Genes here carry mouse names. Sequencing ends 4 residues short of the CDR3 end; the germline J gene provides the rest. Other DNA sequences from this sample encode an identical CDR3 as well. The chain is built from TRBV19 and TRBJ1-1; D is undetermined. The CDR3 loop spans 12 amino acids. Between the trimmed V and J ends, which lost 2 bases and 1 base, there was a span of 3 bases. From germline, CDR1 is FNHDT and CDR2 SITEND (reference sequence). CDR3 in amino acids: CASSIGNTEVFF. CDR3 DNA (partial): TGTGCCAGCAGTATTGGGAACACA.

To note about this clone: The gene names here belong to mouse. The read ends 4 residues shy of where the CDR3 ends; the end is completed using the germline J gene. The chain carries TRBV13-1 and TRBJ2-3; 10 bases match TRBD2. The CDR3 has 17 amino acids. Germline CDR1 NSHNY, CDR2 SYGAGN. J lost 0 bases, V lost 3 bases, and 7 bases had no gene match. The part of the CDR3 DNA that was read is TGTGCCAGCAGTGGGGGGACTGGGGCCTCTAGTGCAGAA. Translation: CASSGGTGASSAE. The CDR3 as a whole reads CASSGGTGASSAETLYF.

This clone was detected a few times. The germline and genes are mouse ones. The part of the CDR3 DNA that was read is TGTGCCAGCAGCCAAGAGTGGCTGGGGGGGCGGGCT. Amino acids: CASSQEWLGGRA. The entire CDR3 protein is CASSQEWLGGRAEQFF. This chain connects TRBV5 to TRBJ2-1, with 10 positions matching TRBD2. The read stops 4 residues short of the end of the CDR3; the missing end is completed from the germline J gene. The germline gives CDR1 LGHNA, CDR2 YNLKQL (reference sequence). The CDR3 is made up of 16 amino acids.

Comment on this clone: Mouse gene names and germline throughout. The read terminates 4 residues ahead of where the CDR3 ends, so the germline J gene completes it. Other DNA variants within this sample encode the same CDR3. V usage is TRBV19 and J usage is TRBJ2-5, with a possible D match to TRBD1 (5 bases). The CDR3 totals 13 residues. In germline, CDR1 is FNHDT, CDR2 SITEND (reference sequence). The V gene lost 5 bases and the J gene lost 0 bases, with 7 bases spanning the gap. CDR3 DNA (partial): TGTGCCAGCAGGACAGTTAACCAAGAC. Protein: CASRTVNQD. The entire CDR3 protein is CASRTVNQDTQYF.

A few counts support this clone. Gene names and germline refer to mouse. From the germline J gene comes the end of the CDR3, since the read stops 4 residues before it. The chain couples TRBV13-1 to TRBJ1-1; the match to TRBD1 covers 9 bases. The CDR3 covers 15 residues. Germline CDR1 and CDR2: NSHNY and SYGAGN. V lost 2 bases to trimming and J lost 1 base; unmatched junction nucleotides: 3. The CDR3 is CASSEPTGGNTEVFF. The DNA read from the CDR3 is TGTGCCAGCAGTGAGCCGACAGGGGGAAACACA.

This clone was observed a handful of times. Gene names follow the mouse nomenclature. The read terminates 4 residues before the CDR3 end, so the remaining end is supplied by the germline J gene. V is TRBV31 and J is TRBJ2-7; the match to TRBD2 covers 7 bases. Trimming removed 4 bases from V and 3 bases from J; junction bases left unmatched: 0. Germline V CDR1 and CDR2: GKSSPN, SITVG. This CDR3 has 11 residues. CDR3 DNA (partial): TGTGCCTGGATGGGGGGCTAT. It yields the protein CAWMGGY. The entire CDR3 protein reads CAWMGGYEQYF.

This clone was observed a few times. Genes and germline come from the mouse. The CDR3 end is not reached by the read, which stops 4 residues before it; the germline J gene fills it in. Other DNA sequences in this specimen translate into the identical CDR3. J is TRBJ2-2 and V is TRBV19, with 9 bases that match TRBD1. Unmatched junction bases numbered 3, after V lost 8 bases and J lost 1 base. The CDR3 runs to 14 residues. Germline values: CDR1 FNHDT, CDR2 SITEND (reference sequence). This CDR3 reads CARGTGRNTGQLYF. The CDR3 DNA, read in part, is TGTGCCAGAGGGACAGGGAGAAACACCGGG.

This clone was counted a few times. Mouse gene names and germline throughout. The sequenced fragment ends 4 residues before the CDR3 boundary, so the rest is inferred from the germline J gene. The chain uses TRBV13-3 and TRBJ1-2, with 10 bases fitting TRBD1. Per the germline V gene, CDR1 is NNHDY and CDR2 is SYVADS. The CDR3 length is 14 residues. V dropped 8 bases and J dropped 1; count of bases not matched to a gene: 5. The sequenced CDR3 bases are TGTGCCAGACCGCGGGACAGGGGAAACTCC. This gives the protein CARPRDRGNS. In full, the CDR3 reads CARPRDRGNSDYTF.